This entry describes one T cell receptor beta chain. This entry comes from a study of identical twins. TCRdb re-called the 5' RACE reads through MiXCR, storing one row per CDR3 protein. The sample holds around 480,000 distinct CDR3 sequences, 14% seen once. The data also belong to a second study, concerning yellow fever vaccine responses in identical twins.

This clonotype was obtained from a woman aged 18-29 years in good health. The specimen sequenced was CD4+ T cells sorted from blood.

Written as DNA, the CDR3 is TGTGCCAGCAGCCCCGGGACAGGGGGCGGAAATGAGCAGTTCTTC. Protein product: CASSPGTGGGNEQFF. V is TRBV7-2 and J is TRBJ2-1, with 12 bases matching TRBD1. Germline V gene data show CDR1 as SGHTA and CDR2 as FQGNSA. There are 15 residues in the CDR3. V shed 5 bases, J shed 7 bases, and the junction held 6 bases outside the gene matches.